This TCR beta chain was captured in a study of vaccination effects on CD4 cells after COVID-19. Before any sequencing was done, the ViraFEST assay used viral peptide pools to expand antigen-specific CD4+ T cells. Culture proceeded for nine to ten days, and CD4+ T cells were then isolated. All vaccine recipients tested negative for nucleocapsid antibodies and had never contracted SARS-CoV-2 infection. Here immunoSEQ multiplex PCR was the method, and the copy in TCRdb shows in-frame clones only, minus some. The data hold 55,000 to 75,000 clones, with roughly three quarters observed a single time. With regard to this clone: Its matching antigen is unknown.

The source is a human donor who received a COVID-19 vaccine. The sample here was CD4+ T cells from PBMCs cultured with HCoV-OC43 spike peptides, taken before COVID-19 vaccination. Subset denoted: HCoV-OC43 spike overlapping peptide pool stimulation.

The CDR3, as DNA: TGTGCCAGCACGGGGGGCCACACTGAAGCTTTCTTT. This gives the protein CASTGGHTEAFF. This sequence joins TRBV6-5 and TRBJ1-1; D might be TRBD1 (6 bases). Germline-derived CDR1 and CDR2 are MNHEY and SVGAGI. The ends were cut back, 7 bases at V and 3 bases at J, with 9 bases in the middle. The CDR3 loop spans 12 amino acids.